The clone carrying this T cell receptor beta chain came up once. The antigen is unknown. These data belong to a study of cytomegalovirus exposure and HLA in healthy donors. Findings of the study overall: A list of about 160 TCR beta chains associated with cytomegalovirus was given.

Data came from immunoSEQ multiplex PCR; TCRdb stores just in-frame clones and leaves some out. Of about 250,000 clones in the sample, approximately 90% were seen once. Deletions cut 2 bases from V and 8 bases from J, with 12 bases between. CDR1 and CDR2 (germline): MDHEN, SYDVKM. This CDR3 is built from 13 residues. J is TRBJ1-2 and V is TRBV28; the D is unclear. This clonotype originated in a man in his late teens or twenties in good health and CMV-seronegative. Material for sequencing was PBMCs. The CDR3 loop reads CASSLIRGYGYTF. In nucleotides, the CDR3 is TGTGCCAGCAGTTTAATTCGGGGATACGGCTACACCTTC.